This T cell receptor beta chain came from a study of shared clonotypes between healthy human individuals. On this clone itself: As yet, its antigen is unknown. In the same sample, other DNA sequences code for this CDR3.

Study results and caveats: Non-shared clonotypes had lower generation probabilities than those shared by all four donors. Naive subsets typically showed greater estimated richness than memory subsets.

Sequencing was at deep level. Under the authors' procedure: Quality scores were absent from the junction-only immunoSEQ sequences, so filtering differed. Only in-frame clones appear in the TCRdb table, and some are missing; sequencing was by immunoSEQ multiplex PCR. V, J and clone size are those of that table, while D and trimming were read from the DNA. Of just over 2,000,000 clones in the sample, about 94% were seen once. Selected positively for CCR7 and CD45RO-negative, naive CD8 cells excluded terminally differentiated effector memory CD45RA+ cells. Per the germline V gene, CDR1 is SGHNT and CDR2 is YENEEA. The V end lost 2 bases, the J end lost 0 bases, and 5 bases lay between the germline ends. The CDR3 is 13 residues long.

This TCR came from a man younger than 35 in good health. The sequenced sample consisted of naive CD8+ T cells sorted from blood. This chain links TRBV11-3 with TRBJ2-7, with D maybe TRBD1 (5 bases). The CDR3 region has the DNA TGTGCCAGCAGCTTAAGGGGCTCCTACGAGCAGTACTTC. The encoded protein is CASSLRGSYEQYF.